The clone carrying this T cell receptor (beta chain) was detected only a few times. Its cognate antigen is unknown. This sample is drawn from a study of cytomegalovirus exposure and HLA in healthy donors. Study-wide findings and caveats: According to a subsequent analysis, TCR clusters identified in the first cohort showed a tendency to co-occur across the roughly 120 validation repertoires. The investigators catalogued 150 or so TCR beta chains as cytomegalovirus-associated.

Trimming removed 3 bases from V and 6 bases from J, with 14 bases in between. The germline V gene encodes CDR1 GTSNPN and CDR2 SVGIG (reference sequence). The CDR3 extends over 14 amino acids. Only in-frame clones appear in the TCRdb table, and some are missing; sequencing was by immunoSEQ multiplex PCR. The sample has about 88,000 clones; more than 70% are singletons. The sample was PBMCs. V is TRBV30 and J is TRBJ2-2; the D gene is possibly TRBD2 (6 bases). This receptor was taken from a woman under 30 in good health and CMV-seropositive. The CDR3 region is CAWSPSGEAGELFF. CDR3 DNA: TGTGCCTGGAGCCCATCGGGGGAAGCCGGGGAGCTGTTTTTT.